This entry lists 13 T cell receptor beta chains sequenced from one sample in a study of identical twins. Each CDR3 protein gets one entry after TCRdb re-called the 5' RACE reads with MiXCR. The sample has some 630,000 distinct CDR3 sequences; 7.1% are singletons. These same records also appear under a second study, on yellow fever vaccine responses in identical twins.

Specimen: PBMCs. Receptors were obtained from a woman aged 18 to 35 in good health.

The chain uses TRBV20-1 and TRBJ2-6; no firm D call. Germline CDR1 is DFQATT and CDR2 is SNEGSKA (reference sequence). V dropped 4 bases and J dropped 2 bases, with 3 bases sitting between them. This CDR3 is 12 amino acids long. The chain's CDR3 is CSAKAGANVLTF. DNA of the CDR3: TGCAGTGCTAAGGCTGGGGCCAACGTCCTGACTTTC.

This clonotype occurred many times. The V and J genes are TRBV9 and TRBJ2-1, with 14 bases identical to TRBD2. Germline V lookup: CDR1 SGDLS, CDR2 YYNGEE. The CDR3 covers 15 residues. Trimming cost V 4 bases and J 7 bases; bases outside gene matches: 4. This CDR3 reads CASSRLAGGRNEQFF. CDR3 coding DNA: TGTGCCAGCAGCAGACTAGCGGGAGGGCGTAATGAGCAGTTCTTC.

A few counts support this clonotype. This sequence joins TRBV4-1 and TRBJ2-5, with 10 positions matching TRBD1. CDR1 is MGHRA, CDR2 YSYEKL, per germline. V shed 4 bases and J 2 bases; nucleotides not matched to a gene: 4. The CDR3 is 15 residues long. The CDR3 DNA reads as TGCGCCAGCAGCCGGCCGGGACAGGGGCAAGAGACCCAGTACTTC. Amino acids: CASSRPGQGQETQYF.

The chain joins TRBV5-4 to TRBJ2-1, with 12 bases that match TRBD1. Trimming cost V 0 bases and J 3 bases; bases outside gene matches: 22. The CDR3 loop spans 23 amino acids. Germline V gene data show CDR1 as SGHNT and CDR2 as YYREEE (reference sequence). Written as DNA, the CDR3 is TGTGCCAGCAGCTTGGTGGTGCGCTTTCGGGACAGGGGGCCGGGGACCCTCTACAATGAGCAGTTCTTC. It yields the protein CASSLVVRFRDRGPGTLYNEQFF.

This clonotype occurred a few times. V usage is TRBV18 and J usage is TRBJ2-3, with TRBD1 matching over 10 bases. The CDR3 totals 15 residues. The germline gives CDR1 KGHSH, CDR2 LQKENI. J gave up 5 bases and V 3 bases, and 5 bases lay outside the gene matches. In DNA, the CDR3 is TGTGCCAGCTCACCTTTGACAGGGGGCAGAGATACGCAGTATTTT. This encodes CASSPLTGGRDTQYF.

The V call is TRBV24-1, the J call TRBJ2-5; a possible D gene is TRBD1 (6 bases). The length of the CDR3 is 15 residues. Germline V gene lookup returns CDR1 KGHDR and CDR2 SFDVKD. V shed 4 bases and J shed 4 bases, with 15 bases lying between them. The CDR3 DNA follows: TGTGCCACCAGTGAACTCGCAGCAGGGGTAGAGACCCAGTACTTC. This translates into CATSELAAGVETQYF.

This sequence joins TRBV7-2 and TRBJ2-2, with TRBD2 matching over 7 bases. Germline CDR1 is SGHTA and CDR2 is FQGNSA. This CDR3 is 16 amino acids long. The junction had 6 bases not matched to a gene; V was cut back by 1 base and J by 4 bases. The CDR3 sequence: CASSLVAGVPTGELFF. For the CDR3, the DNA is TGTGCCAGCAGCTTAGTGGCGGGAGTACCCACCGGGGAGCTGTTTTTT.

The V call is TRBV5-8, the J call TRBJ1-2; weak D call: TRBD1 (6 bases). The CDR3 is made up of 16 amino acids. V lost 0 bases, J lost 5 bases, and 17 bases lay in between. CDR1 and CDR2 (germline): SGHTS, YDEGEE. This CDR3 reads CASSLVARGSLYGYTF. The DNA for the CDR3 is TGTGCCAGCAGCTTGGTTGCCAGGGGATCTCTTTATGGCTACACCTTC.

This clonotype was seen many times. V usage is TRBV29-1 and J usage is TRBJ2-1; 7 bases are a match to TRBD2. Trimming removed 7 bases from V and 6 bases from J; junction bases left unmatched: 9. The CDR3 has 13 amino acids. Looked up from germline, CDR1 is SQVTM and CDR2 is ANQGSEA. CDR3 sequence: CSETSGTGNEQFF. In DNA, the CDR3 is TGCAGCGAGACGAGCGGGACTGGCAATGAGCAGTTCTTC.

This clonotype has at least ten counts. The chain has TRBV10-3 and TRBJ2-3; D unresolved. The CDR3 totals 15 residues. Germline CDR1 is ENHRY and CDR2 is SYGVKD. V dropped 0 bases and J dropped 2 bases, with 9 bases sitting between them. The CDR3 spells CAISESPGNTDTQYF. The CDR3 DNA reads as TGTGCCATCAGTGAGTCCCCCGGAAACACAGATACGCAGTATTTT.

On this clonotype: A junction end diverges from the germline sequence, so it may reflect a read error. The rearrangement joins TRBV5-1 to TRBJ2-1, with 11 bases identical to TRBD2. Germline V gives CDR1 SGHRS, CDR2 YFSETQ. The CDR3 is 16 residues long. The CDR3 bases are TGCACCAGCAGCTCCCCCCGACTAGCGGGGCACAATGAGCAGTTCTTC. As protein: CTSSSPRLAGHNEQFF.

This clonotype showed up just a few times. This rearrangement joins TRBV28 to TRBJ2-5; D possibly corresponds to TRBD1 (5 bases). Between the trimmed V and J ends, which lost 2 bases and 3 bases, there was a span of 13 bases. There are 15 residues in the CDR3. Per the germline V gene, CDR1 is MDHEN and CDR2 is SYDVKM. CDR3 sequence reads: CASSLGGRVKETQYF. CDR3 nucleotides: TGTGCCAGCAGTTTAGGTGGCAGGGTAAAAGAGACCCAGTACTTC.

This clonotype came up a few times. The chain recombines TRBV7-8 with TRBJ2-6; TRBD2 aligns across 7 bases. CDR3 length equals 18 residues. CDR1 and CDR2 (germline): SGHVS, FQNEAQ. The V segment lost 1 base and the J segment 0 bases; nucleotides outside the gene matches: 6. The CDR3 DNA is TGTGCCAGCAGCTTAGGGGCGGGGGTTCTCTCTGGGGCCAACGTCCTGACTTTC. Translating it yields CASSLGAGVLSGANVLTF.